Detailed here is one T cell receptor beta chain. This entry is derived from a study of control samples from healthy donors and cancer patients. Clones were read by immunoSEQ multiplex PCR, and TCRdb kept only the in-frame ones, dropping some. Of under 70,000 clones listed, about nine tenths are singletons. Germline V CDR1 and CDR2: GTSNPN, SVGIG (reference sequence). There are 13 residues in the CDR3. The ends were cut back, 0 bases at V and 2 bases at J, with 7 bases in the middle. This clonotype originated in a woman aged 50 to 60 with colorectal cancer. Input material: PBMCs. The chain couples TRBV30 to TRBJ1-2; D is uncertain. The CDR3 DNA reads as TGTGCCTGGAGTGTAGAACAGAACTATGGCTACACCTTC. This gives the protein CAWSVEQNYGYTF. Looking up the rest from reference TRBV30 and TRBJ1-2 gives the full variable domain: SQTIHQWPATLVQPVGSPLSLECTVEGTSNPNLYWYRQAAGRGLQLLFYSVGIGQISSEVPQNLSASRPQDRQFILSSKKLLLSDSGFYLCAWSVEQNYGYTFGSGTRLTVV.